The 10 T cell receptor beta chains in this list originate from one sample, sequenced in a study of OX40 agonist ivuxolimab in advanced cancers. The table came from immunoSEQ multiplex PCR; TCRdb's copy has only in-frame clones and leaves some out. The sample lists under 95,000 clones, approximately 89% occurring once. This specimen was CD4+ or CD8+ T cells sorted from blood, taken in a trial of the OX40 agonist ivuxolimab. The receptor source for this set is an adult with an advanced solid tumor such as melanoma, head and neck, liver or kidney cancer.

V usage is TRBV20-1 and J usage is TRBJ2-7, with D hard to call. The CDR3 runs to 11 residues. Trimming removed 6 bases from V and 1 base from J, with 7 bases in between. Looked up from germline, CDR1 is DFQATT and CDR2 is SNEGSKA (reference sequence). CDR3 coding DNA: TGCAGTGCGTCTCTATCCTACGAGCAGTACTTC. This encodes CSASLSYEQYF.

This clone showed up just a few times. This chain links TRBV2 with TRBJ2-3; TRBD2 aligns across 12 bases. Germline CDR1 is SNHLY and CDR2 is FYNNEI. The CDR3 is 17 amino acids. V gave up 8 bases and J gave up 6 bases; unmatched junction bases: 15. This CDR3 reads CASSRGLAGPPRDTQYF. The CDR3, as DNA: TGTGCCAGCTCCAGGGGACTAGCGGGCCCCCCGCGGGATACGCAGTATTTT.

The chain carries TRBV6-5 and TRBJ2-5; TRBD1 might be the D (6 bases). V was clipped by 5 bases and J by 3 bases, with 13 bases between them. CDR3 length: 14 amino acids. Germline loops: CDR1 MNHEY, CDR2 SVGAGI. The CDR3 spells CASSPGQKKETQYF. The CDR3 nucleotides read TGTGCCAGCAGTCCTGGACAGAAGAAAGAGACCCAGTACTTC.

The V and J genes are TRBV5-5 and TRBJ1-3; D gene uncertain. V was trimmed by 0 bases and J by 0 bases, leaving 1 base between them. The CDR3 is made up of 13 amino acids. Germline CDR1 and CDR2: SGHKS and YYEKEE (reference sequence). The CDR3 region has the DNA TGTGCCAGCAGCTTGGGCTCTGGAAACACCATATATTTT. The encoded protein is CASSLGSGNTIYF.

A few counts support this clone. The chain joins TRBV9 to TRBJ1-6, with D possibly matching TRBD1 (5 bases). The germline V gene has CDR1 SGDLS and CDR2 YYNGEE. The CDR3 length is 15 residues. Deletions cut 3 bases from V and 12 bases from J, with 19 bases between. The CDR3 region is CASSATAGLPGPLHF. In nucleotides, the CDR3 is TGTGCCAGCAGCGCAACTGCGGGGCTCCCGGGACCCCTCCACTTT.

The chain recombines TRBV5-1 with TRBJ2-1, with 9 nucleotides matching TRBD2. There are 14 residues in the CDR3. V shed 4 bases and J 7 bases; nucleotides not matched to a gene: 6. Germline CDR1 and CDR2: SGHRS and YFSETQ. CDR3 amino acids: CASSIAGVGNEQFF. CDR3 nucleotide sequence: TGCGCCAGCAGCATAGCGGGGGTTGGGAATGAGCAGTTCTTC.

This chain links TRBV2 with TRBJ2-7, with 7 bases that match TRBD1. Trimming cost V 11 bases and J 2 bases; bases outside gene matches: 15. Germline V gene lookup returns CDR1 SNHLY and CDR2 FYNNEI. This CDR3 is 15 amino acids long. CDR3 sequence reads: CAWKNPGQSPYEQYF. The CDR3 DNA reads as TGTGCCTGGAAGAATCCGGGACAGAGCCCCTACGAGCAGTACTTC.

This chain joins TRBV19 and TRBJ1-5; 12 bases map to TRBD1. V lost 4 bases and J lost 6; bases outside the gene matches: 7. The germline CDR1 and CDR2 sequences are LNHDA and SQIVND (reference sequence). The CDR3 length is 16 residues. The CDR3 loop is CASSTPGTGGFQPQHF. The DNA for the CDR3 is TGTGCCAGTAGTACTCCCGGGACAGGGGGCTTTCAGCCCCAGCATTTT. Full variable domain (outside the CDR3, taken from reference TRBV19 and TRBJ1-5): DGGITQSPKYLFRKEGQNVTLSCEQNLNHDAMYWYRQDPGQGLRLIYYSQIVNDFQKGDIAEGYSVSREKKESFPLTVTSAQKNPTAFYLCASSTPGTGGFQPQHFGDGTRLSIL.

The chain couples TRBV12-5 to TRBJ2-5, with 9 bases aligning to TRBD2. Trimming took 3 bases from V and 4 from J; bases not matched to a gene: 18. Germline V gene lookup returns CDR1 LGHNT and CDR2 FRNRAP. The length of the CDR3 is 19 residues. The CDR3 sequence: CASGFNKTRSSGRSETQYF. CDR3 nucleotides: TGTGCTAGTGGTTTCAACAAAACAAGGAGTAGCGGGAGATCAGAGACCCAGTACTTC. Drawing the rest from reference TRBV12-5 and TRBJ2-5, the complete variable domain is DARVTQTPRHKVTEMGQEVTMRCQPILGHNTVFWYRQTMMQGLELLAYFRNRAPLDDSGMPKDRFSAEMPDATLATLKIQPSEPRDSAVYFCASGFNKTRSSGRSETQYFGPGTRLLVL.

The rearrangement joins TRBV20-1 to TRBJ1-2; no clear D gene. The CDR3 spans 11 residues. Germline V lookup: CDR1 DFQATT, CDR2 SNEGSKA (reference sequence). V lost 6 bases and J 2 bases, leaving 7 bases between the germline ends. CDR3 loop: CSATSNYGYTF. CDR3 DNA sequence: TGCAGTGCAACTTCCAACTATGGCTACACCTTC.